Sequencing of this T cell receptor beta chain was carried out in a study of CD8+CD57+ T cells in acquired aplastic anemia. The CDR3 length is 18 residues. J lost 4 bases, V lost 1 base, and 9 bases had no gene match. This clonotype came up a few times. Genomic DNA templated the TCR beta VDJ and CDR3 profiling. TCRdb redid the calling of the reads with MiXCR, one entry per CDR3 protein. The table has 250,000 to 350,000 distinct CDR3 sequences, 50% to 70% seen once. This TCR derives from a human donor with severe aplastic anemia or a healthy control (not recorded which). Material for sequencing was sorted CD4+, CD8+, or CD8+CD57+ T cells (not recorded which) from PBMCs. V is TRBV12-3 or TRBV12-4 and J is TRBJ2-7; 14 bases match TRBD2. The CDR3 sequence: CASSLGLAGGPLVYEQYF. As DNA, the CDR3 is TGTGCCAGCAGTTTAGGACTAGCGGGAGGGCCGTTGGTTTACGAGCAGTACTTC.